Listed here are 18 T cell receptor beta chains from one sample, sequenced in a study of CD8+CD57+ T cells in acquired aplastic anemia (dated by TCRdb to 2017 to 2018). For sequencing, an Illumina HiSeq 2000 was employed. Profiling of TCR beta VDJ combinations and CDR3 sequences used genomic DNA as the template. TCRdb took the public reads, trimmed them with fastp at Q25, ran MiXCR for clone calling and kept in-frame beta chains. Duplicate CDR3 protein sequences are folded into a single record with the most common DNA and genes. In all, the sample holds about 220,000 distinct CDR3 sequences, and 30% to 35% of those were seen once. The top ten hold 0.95% to 1.2% of the sample. The sample taken for sequencing was sorted CD4+, CD8+, or CD8+CD57+ T cells (not recorded which) from PBMCs. Receptor source: a human donor in good health, serving as a control.

The V call is TRBV10-3, the J call TRBJ1-2, with D unresolved. Trimming stripped 0 bases from V and 4 bases from J, with 6 bases between. This CDR3 spans 13 amino acids. Germline V lookup: CDR1 ENHRY, CDR2 SYGVKD. CDR3 protein: CAISESEGYGYTF. The CDR3 region has the DNA TGTGCCATCAGTGAGTCGGAGGGCTATGGCTACACCTTC.

This chain links TRBV24-1 with TRBJ2-7, with TRBD1 matching 8 bases. The CDR3 runs 15 residues. Looked up from germline, CDR1 is KGHDR and CDR2 is SFDVKD. Unmatched junction bases numbered 6, after V lost 4 bases and J lost 2 bases. The CDR3 loop is CATSDRWTGTYEQYF. The CDR3 DNA is TGTGCCACCAGTGACCGTTGGACAGGGACCTACGAGCAGTACTTC.

The chain carries TRBV11-2 and TRBJ2-3, with D possibly being TRBD2 (6 bases). V gave up 1 base and J gave up 2 bases, with 16 bases separating them. The germline V gene has CDR1 SGHAT and CDR2 FQNNGV. The CDR3 spans 17 residues. CDR3 sequence reads: CASSLGEAGQVTDTQYF. The CDR3 DNA sequence: TGTGCCAGCAGCTTAGGGGAGGCAGGGCAGGTCACAGATACGCAGTATTTT.

This clonotype appeared many times. V is TRBV7-9 and J is TRBJ2-7, with TRBD2 matching over 7 bases. J lost 7 bases, V lost 5 bases, and 5 bases had no gene match. The CDR3 has 12 amino acids. CDR1 and CDR2 (germline): SEHNR, FQNEAQ (reference sequence). CDR3 DNA sequence: TGTGCCAGCAGCCGCCGGGGGGAGGAGCAGTACTTC. Translated: CASSRRGEEQYF.

V is TRBV7-6 and J is TRBJ2-2; 7 bases map to TRBD1. V was clipped by 5 bases and J by 2 bases; unmatched bases: 8. The germline CDR1 and CDR2 sequences are SGHVS and FNYEAQ. The CDR3 spans 16 residues. CDR3 nucleotides: TGTGCCAGCAGCACCGGGACAGAAAATAACACCGGGGAGCTGTTTTTT. Amino acid sequence: CASSTGTENNTGELFF.

This rearrangement joins TRBV3-1 to TRBJ1-2; D unclear. Germline loops: CDR1 LGHDT, CDR2 YNNKEL (reference sequence). Trimming cost V 1 base and J 5 bases, with 11 bases left between them. This CDR3 is 14 amino acids long. CDR3 DNA sequence: TGTGCCAGCAGCCAAGCAGGTCCCGTTTATGGCTACACCTTC. Translating it yields CASSQAGPVYGYTF.

Only a few counts were recorded for this clonotype. V is TRBV7-2 and J is TRBJ1-2, with D possibly TRBD1 on 6 matching bases. Germline CDR1 SGHTA, CDR2 FQGNSA. The ends were cut back, 3 bases at V and 7 bases at J, with 15 bases in the middle. The CDR3 contains 14 residues. CDR3 in amino acids: CASSLGRGEGGYTF. CDR3 coding DNA: TGTGCCAGCAGCTTGGGGAGGGGGGAGGGTGGCTACACCTTC.

This clonotype was picked up one time. The V and J genes are TRBV7-3 and TRBJ1-1; D gene uncertain. The V gene's germline CDR1 is SGHTA and CDR2 FQGTGA. There are 14 residues in the CDR3. Trimming took 1 base from V and 4 from J, leaving 10 bases between them. The CDR3 is CASSLIWMSTEAFF. The CDR3 nucleotides read TGTGCCAGCAGCTTAATATGGATGAGCACTGAAGCTTTCTTT.

As for this clonotype: This may arise from a read error, as a much more abundant clone is one base away. The V and J genes are TRBV20-1 and TRBJ2-3, with D maybe TRBD1 (5 bases). The germline CDR1 and CDR2 sequences are DFQATT and SNEGSKA (reference sequence). This CDR3 is 15 amino acids long. CDR3 sequence (DNA): TGCCGTGCTCCTAACACCTTGGGGCGCGCAGATACGCAGTATTTT. This translates into CRAPNTLGRADTQYF.

This clonotype was seen many times. CDR3 region: CASTYYGQETQYF. CDR3 DNA: TGTGCCAGCACCTATTACGGGCAAGAGACCCAGTACTTC. The chain couples TRBV2 to TRBJ2-5, with no clear D. This CDR3 is built from 13 residues. Deletions cut 7 bases from V and 2 bases from J, with 11 bases between. From germline, CDR1 is SNHLY and CDR2 FYNNEI.

In this sample, this clonotype turned up a few times. The rearrangement uses TRBV29-1 and TRBJ1-2; D not certain. Germline V gene sequence: CDR1 SQVTM, CDR2 ANQGSEA. Trimming stripped 4 bases from V and 0 bases from J, with 12 bases between. This CDR3 contains 14 residues. CDR3 sequence reads: CSVVVGDSNYGYTF. Written as DNA, the CDR3 is TGCAGCGTTGTGGTCGGAGACTCTAACTATGGCTACACCTTC.

The chain employs TRBV7-9 and TRBJ1-5; D remains unclear. Germline assignment: CDR1 SEHNR and CDR2 FQNEAQ (reference sequence). CDR3 length equals 15 residues. The germline V and J ends were trimmed by 5 bases and 1 base, with 12 bases remaining between them. The CDR3 nucleotides read TGTGCCAGCAGCCAAAATTCAGCGAGCAATCAGCCCCAGCATTTT. It specifies CASSQNSASNQPQHF.

J is TRBJ2-3 and V is TRBV24-1; no clear D. Per the germline V gene, CDR1 is KGHDR and CDR2 is SFDVKD. This CDR3 region has 15 residues. V was clipped by 5 bases and J by 4 bases, with 15 bases between them. CDR3 loop: CATSGGAGFSDTQYF. In DNA, the CDR3 is TGTGCCACCAGTGGAGGAGCTGGGTTTTCAGATACGCAGTATTTT.

At least ten counts were recorded for this clonotype. This chain joins TRBV7-9 and TRBJ1-6; D not certain. Looked up from germline, CDR1 is SEHNR and CDR2 is FQNEAQ (reference sequence). The CDR3 is 15 residues long. V was cut by 7 bases and J by 10 bases, with 20 bases left in between. CDR3 coding DNA: TGTGCCAGCACCTCCTCGGGGAGTTTTGGGTCACCCCTCCACTTT. Amino acids: CASTSSGSFGSPLHF.

This clonotype was found once. The chain uses TRBV7-9 and TRBJ1-5; weak D call: TRBD1 (6 bases). The V and J ends lost 2 bases and 14 bases respectively, with 19 bases between them. CDR3 length: 14 residues. Germline CDR1 and CDR2: SEHNR and FQNEAQ (reference sequence). CDR3 DNA: TGTGCCAGCAGCTTAACGGAGGGGGGCATAAACGAGCATTTT. Residues: CASSLTEGGINEHF.

This clonotype showed up many times. This chain links TRBV7-8 with TRBJ2-1; D is tentatively TRBD1 or TRBD2 (5 bases each). The CDR3 covers 13 residues. The germline CDR1 and CDR2 sequences are SGHVS and FQNEAQ. Trimming removed 6 bases at V and 6 bases at J, with 12 bases between. The CDR3 sequence is CASRPGTTNEQFF. The CDR3 DNA follows: TGTGCCAGCAGACCCGGGACCACCAATGAGCAGTTCTTC.

Many counts were recorded for this clonotype. The V and J genes are TRBV2 and TRBJ2-3; D tentatively fits TRBD1 or TRBD2 (5 bases each). V lost 6 bases to trimming and J lost 2 bases, with 15 bases between them. The CDR3 sequence is 15 residues long. The germline gives CDR1 SNHLY, CDR2 FYNNEI. The CDR3 loop reads CASRGLRGATDTQYF. The CDR3 DNA is TGTGCCAGCAGGGGCCTCCGAGGGGCCACAGATACGCAGTATTTT.

This clonotype turned up a few times. The chain links TRBV12-3 or TRBV12-4 to TRBJ2-7; TRBD2 agrees at 15 bases. This CDR3 contains 21 residues. After removal of 3 bases from V and 2 bases from J, the junction contained 17 bases not matched to a gene. CDR3 amino acids: CASSFRGVPGLAGGPTYEQYF. The CDR3 DNA reads TGTGCCAGCAGTTTTCGTGGAGTCCCGGGACTAGCGGGGGGCCCCACCTACGAGCAGTACTTC.